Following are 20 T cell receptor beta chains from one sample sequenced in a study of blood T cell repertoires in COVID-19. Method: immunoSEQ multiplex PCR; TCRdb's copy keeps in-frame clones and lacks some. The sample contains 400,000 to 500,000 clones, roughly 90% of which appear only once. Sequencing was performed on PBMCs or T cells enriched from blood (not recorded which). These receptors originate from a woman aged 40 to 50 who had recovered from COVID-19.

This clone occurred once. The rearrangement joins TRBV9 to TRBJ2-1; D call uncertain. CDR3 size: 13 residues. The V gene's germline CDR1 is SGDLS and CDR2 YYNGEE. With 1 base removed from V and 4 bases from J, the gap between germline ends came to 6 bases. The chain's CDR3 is CASSVRAYNEQFF. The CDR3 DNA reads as TGTGCCAGCAGCGTAAGAGCGTACAATGAGCAGTTCTTC.

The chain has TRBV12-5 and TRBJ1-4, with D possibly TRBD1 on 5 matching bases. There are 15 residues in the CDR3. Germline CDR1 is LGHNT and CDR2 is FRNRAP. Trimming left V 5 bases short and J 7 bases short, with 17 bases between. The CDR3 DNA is TGTGCTAGTGGTCCAACGGGGGGGGAAAGTGAAAAACTGTTTTTT. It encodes CASGPTGGESEKLFF.

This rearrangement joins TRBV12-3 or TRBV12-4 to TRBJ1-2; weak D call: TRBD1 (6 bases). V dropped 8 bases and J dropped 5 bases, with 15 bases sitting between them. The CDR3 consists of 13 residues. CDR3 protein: CASHRVAGYGYTF. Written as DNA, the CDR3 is TGTGCCAGCCACAGGGTTGCGGGTTATGGCTACACCTTC.

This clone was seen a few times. CDR3 DNA sequence: TGCGCCAGCAGCCAAGATCCCAGGGACACTGAAGCTTTCTTT. It codes for CASSQDPRDTEAFF. The chain combines TRBV4-3 with TRBJ1-1, with TRBD1 as a possible D gene (5 bases). Germline-derived CDR1 and CDR2 are LGHNA and YSLEER. The CDR3 consists of 14 residues. The V and J ends lost 0 bases and 3 bases respectively, with 8 bases between them.

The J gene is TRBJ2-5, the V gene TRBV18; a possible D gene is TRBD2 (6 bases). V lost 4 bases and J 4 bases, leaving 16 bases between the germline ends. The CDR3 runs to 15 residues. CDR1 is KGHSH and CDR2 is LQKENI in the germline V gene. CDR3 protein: CASSLWERRGETQYF. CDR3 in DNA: TGTGCCAGCTCACTATGGGAGCGGAGGGGAGAGACCCAGTACTTC.

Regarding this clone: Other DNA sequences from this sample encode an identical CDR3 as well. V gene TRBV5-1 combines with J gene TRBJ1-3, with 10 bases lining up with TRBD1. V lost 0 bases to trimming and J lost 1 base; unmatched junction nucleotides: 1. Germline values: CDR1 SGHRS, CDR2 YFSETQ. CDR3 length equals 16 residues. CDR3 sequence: CASSLGQGASGNTIYF. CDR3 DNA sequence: TGCGCCAGCAGCTTGGGACAGGGGGCTTCTGGAAACACCATATATTTT.

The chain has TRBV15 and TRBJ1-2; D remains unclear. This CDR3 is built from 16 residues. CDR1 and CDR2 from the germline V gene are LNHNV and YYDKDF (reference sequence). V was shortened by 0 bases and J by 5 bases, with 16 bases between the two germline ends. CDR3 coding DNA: TGTGCCACCAGCAGAGATCAGGCAGAGAGTTTATATGGCTACACCTTC. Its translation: CATSRDQAESLYGYTF.

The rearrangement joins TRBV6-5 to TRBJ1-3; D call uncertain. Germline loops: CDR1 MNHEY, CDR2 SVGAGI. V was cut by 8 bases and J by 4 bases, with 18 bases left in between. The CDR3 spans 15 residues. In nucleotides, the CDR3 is TGTGCCAGCCGCCCGGGAAGCAATGAGGGAAACACCATATATTTT. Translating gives CASRPGSNEGNTIYF.

The CDR3 sequence is CASNINRAGYTF. Written as DNA, the CDR3 is TGTGCCAGCAACATAAACAGGGCGGGCTACACCTTC. The chain combines TRBV5-6 with TRBJ1-2, with a weak D call TRBD1 (6 bases). CDR3 length equals 12 residues. V was pared by 6 bases and J by 8 bases, with 14 bases between. Per germline, CDR1 SGHDT and CDR2 YYEEEE.

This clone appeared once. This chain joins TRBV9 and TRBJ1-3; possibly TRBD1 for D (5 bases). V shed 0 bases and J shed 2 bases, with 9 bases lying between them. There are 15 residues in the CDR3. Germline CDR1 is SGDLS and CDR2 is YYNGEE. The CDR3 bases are TGTGCCAGCAGCGTAGGGGGGAGGGCTGGAAACACCATATATTTT. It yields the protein CASSVGGRAGNTIYF.

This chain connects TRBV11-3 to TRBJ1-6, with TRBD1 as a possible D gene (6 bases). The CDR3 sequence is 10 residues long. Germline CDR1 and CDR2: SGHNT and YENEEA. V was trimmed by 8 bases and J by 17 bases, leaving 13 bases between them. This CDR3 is CASFPGQFHF. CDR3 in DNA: TGTGCCAGCTTTCCGGGACAATTCCACTTT. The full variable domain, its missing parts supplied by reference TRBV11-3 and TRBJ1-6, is EAGVVQSPRYKIIEKKQPVAFWCNPISGHNTLYWYLQNLGQGPELLIRYENEEAVDDSQLPKDRFSAERLKGVDSTLKIQPAELGDSAVYLCASFPGQFHFGNGTRLTVT.

CDR3 sequence: CASSRTTGYQETQYF. CDR3 in DNA: TGTGCCAGCAGCCGCACGACAGGGTACCAAGAGACCCAGTACTTC. The chain links TRBV5-5 to TRBJ2-5; 7 bases are shared with TRBD1. With V trimmed by 4 bases and J by 0 bases, 6 bases remained unmatched. CDR1 and CDR2 from the germline V gene are SGHKS and YYEKEE (reference sequence). This CDR3 has 15 amino acids. Full variable domain (rest looked up from reference TRBV5-5 and TRBJ2-5): DAGVTQSPTHLIKTRGQQVTLRCSPISGHKSVSWYQQVLGQGPQFIFQYYEKEERGRGNFPDRFSARQFPNYSSELNVNALLLGDSALYLCASSRTTGYQETQYFGPGTRLLVL.

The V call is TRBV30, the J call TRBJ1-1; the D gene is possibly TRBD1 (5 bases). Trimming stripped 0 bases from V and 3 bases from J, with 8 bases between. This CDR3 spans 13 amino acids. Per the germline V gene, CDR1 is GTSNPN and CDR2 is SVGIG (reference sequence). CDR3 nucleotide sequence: TGTGCCTGGAGTGTAGACAGAGACACTGAAGCTTTCTTT. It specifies CAWSVDRDTEAFF.

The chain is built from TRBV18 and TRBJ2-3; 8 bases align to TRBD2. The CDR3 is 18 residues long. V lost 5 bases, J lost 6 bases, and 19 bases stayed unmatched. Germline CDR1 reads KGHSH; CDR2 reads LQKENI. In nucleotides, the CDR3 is TGTGCCAGCTCAAATACCGGGACTAGTCTTACCATTTTGGATACGCAGTATTTT. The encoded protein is CASSNTGTSLTILDTQYF.

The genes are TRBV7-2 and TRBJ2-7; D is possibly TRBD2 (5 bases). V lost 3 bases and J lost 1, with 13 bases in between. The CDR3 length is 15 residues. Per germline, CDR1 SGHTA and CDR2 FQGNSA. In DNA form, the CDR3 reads TGTGCCAGCAGCTTGTTCGCGGGCCGATCCTACGAGCAGTACTTC. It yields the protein CASSLFAGRSYEQYF.

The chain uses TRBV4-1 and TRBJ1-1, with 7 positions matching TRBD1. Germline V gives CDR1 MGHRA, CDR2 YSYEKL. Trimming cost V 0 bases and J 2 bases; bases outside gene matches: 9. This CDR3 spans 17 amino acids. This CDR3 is CASSQDSGRGKNTEAFF. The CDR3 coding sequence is TGCGCCAGCAGCCAAGATTCTGGCAGGGGGAAAAACACTGAAGCTTTCTTT.

This chain's CDR3 is CASRGENTEAFF. CDR3 DNA: TGTGCCAGCAGAGGGGAGAACACTGAAGCTTTCTTT. The V call is TRBV12-3 or TRBV12-4, the J call TRBJ1-1, with D perhaps matching TRBD1 (5 bases). This CDR3 contains 12 residues. V dropped 6 bases and J dropped 1 base, with 6 bases sitting between them.

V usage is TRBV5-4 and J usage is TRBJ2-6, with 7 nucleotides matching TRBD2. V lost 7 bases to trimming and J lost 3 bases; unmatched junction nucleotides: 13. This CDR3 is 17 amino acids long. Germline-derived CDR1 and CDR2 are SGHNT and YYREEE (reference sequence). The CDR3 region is CASGMGGSRYGANVLTF. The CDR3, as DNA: TGTGCCAGCGGCATGGGCGGGAGTCGGTATGGGGCCAACGTCCTGACTTTC.

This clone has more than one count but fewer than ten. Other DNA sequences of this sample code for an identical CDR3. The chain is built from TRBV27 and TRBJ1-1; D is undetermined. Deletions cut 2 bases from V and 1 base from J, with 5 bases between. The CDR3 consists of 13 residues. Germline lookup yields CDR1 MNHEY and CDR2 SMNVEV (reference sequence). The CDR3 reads CASSLRENTEAFF. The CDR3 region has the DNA TGTGCCAGCAGTTTAAGAGAGAACACTGAAGCTTTCTTT.

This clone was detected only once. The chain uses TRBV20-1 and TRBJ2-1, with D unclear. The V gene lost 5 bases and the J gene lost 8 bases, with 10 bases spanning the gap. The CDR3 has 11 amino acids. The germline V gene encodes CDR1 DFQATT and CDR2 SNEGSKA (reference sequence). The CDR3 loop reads CSARLADEQFF. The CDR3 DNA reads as TGCAGTGCTCGATTAGCCGATGAGCAGTTCTTC.